A single sample is the source of the 2 T cell receptor beta chains below, sequenced in a study of blood T cell repertoires in COVID-19. TCRdb keeps only in-frame clones here, not all; method: immunoSEQ multiplex PCR. The sample includes under 250,000 clones, roughly 88% seen only once; the top ten take approximately 10%. What was sequenced was peripheral blood. Receptors were obtained from a middle-aged man with active or convalescent COVID-19.

V is TRBV7-9 and J is TRBJ1-2; 9 nucleotides agree with TRBD1. V dropped 5 bases and J dropped 4; count of bases not matched to a gene: 8. The length of the CDR3 is 15 residues. The germline CDR1 and CDR2 sequences are SEHNR and FQNEAQ (reference sequence). CDR3 in amino acids: CASSIQGARVYGYTF. As DNA, the CDR3 is TGTGCCAGCAGCATACAGGGGGCGCGAGTCTATGGCTACACCTTC.

This clone showed up just once. The V call is TRBV19, the J call TRBJ2-4; possibly TRBD1 for D (6 bases). The CDR3 is 15 amino acids. The V gene lost 6 bases and the J gene lost 6 bases, with 18 bases spanning the gap. Germline values: CDR1 LNHDA, CDR2 SQIVND (reference sequence). CDR3 amino acids: CASSTNNQGPNIQYF. The CDR3 nucleotides read TGTGCCAGTAGCACCAACAATCAGGGGCCAAACATTCAGTACTTC. The complete variable domain, with remaining parts taken from reference TRBV19 and TRBJ2-4, reads DGGITQSPKYLFRKEGQNVTLSCEQNLNHDAMYWYRQDPGQGLRLIYYSQIVNDFQKGDIAEGYSVSREKKESFPLTVTSAQKNPTAFYLCASSTNNQGPNIQYFGAGTRLSVL.